Listed below are T cell receptor beta chains from one sample, sequenced in a study of shared clonotypes between healthy human individuals. Here immunoSEQ multiplex PCR was the method, and the copy in TCRdb shows in-frame clones only, minus some. The data show about 450,000 clones, around 79% seen once. Sequencing used PBMCs. The receptors come from a woman in her forties in good health. Some clones in this sample may be carry-over from other donors' samples. Each CDR3 is given with its conserved first and last residue. D genes are given only for firm matches.

TRBV18	TRBJ2-1	.	CASSPDGNEQFF
TRBV9	TRBJ2-1	TRBD2	CASSVEGGRGNEQFF
TRBV19	TRBJ1-5	.	CATAAGPRQPQHF
TRBV2	TRBJ1-2	.	CASRRGLGGSSVGYTF
TRBV6-6	TRBJ2-7	.	CASSTGAGSYEQYF
TRBV18	TRBJ1-4	.	CASSLSQGATNEKLFF
TRBV2	TRBJ2-2	.	CASSEEEGQATGELFF
TRBV5-1	TRBJ1-2	.	CASSVVVSSNYGYTF
TRBV29-1	TRBJ1-1	.	CSGRGDTEAFF
TRBV28	TRBJ2-7	.	CASSFQGPTYEQYF
TRBV7-9	TRBJ1-1	.	CASSTQGFTEAFF
TRBV7-2	TRBJ1-1	.	CASSLAGAGEAFF
TRBV2	TRBJ1-5	.	CASNGDMSNQPQHF
TRBV4-2	TRBJ2-3	.	CASSRGLSGTDTQYF
TRBV10-1	TRBJ2-2	TRBD2	CASSPRTGGSGGELFF
TRBV6-1	TRBJ2-1	.	CASSESVGAYNEQFF
TRBV7-9	TRBJ2-7	TRBD2	CASSAGLAGTSSYEQYF
TRBV18	TRBJ2-7	.	CASSPPAGEQYF
TRBV28	TRBJ1-1	.	CASSSLGEGTEAFF
TRBV2	TRBJ2-1	TRBD1	CASRKGQAGVNEQFF
TRBV29-1	TRBJ1-2	.	CSVENRARANYGYTF
TRBV18	TRBJ1-1	TRBD1	CASSPIRGKGASTEAFF
TRBV5-4	TRBJ1-2	.	CASSLVQGGNYGYTF
TRBV7-3	TRBJ1-1	.	CASSLYGQGVTEAFF
TRBV5-1	TRBJ2-7	.	CASSLNSGFLYEQYF
TRBV5-1	TRBJ1-4	TRBD1	CASSLGQGTNEKLFF
TRBV30	TRBJ1-2	.	CAWSVRDYGYTF
TRBV7-2	TRBJ1-2	TRBD1	CASSQGAYGYTF
TRBV9	TRBJ2-3	.	CASSPLGGMRTDTQYF
TRBV12-5	TRBJ2-1	.	CASGLAPSPNEQFF
TRBV30	TRBJ2-5	.	CAWSSKGWETQYF
TRBV7-2	TRBJ2-2	TRBD2	CASSLGLAGAGELFF
TRBV7-9	TRBJ1-1	.	CASSSEGGTEAFF
TRBV11-2	TRBJ2-2	TRBD2	CASSLSGTSAGELFF
TRBV6-1	TRBJ1-2	.	CASSEAGRGYTF
TRBV2	TRBJ1-6	.	CASTIQENSPLHF
TRBV7-9	TRBJ2-7	TRBD1	CASSPGDRGGGDEQYF
TRBV28	TRBJ2-1	.	CASSLGGTANEQFF
TRBV28	TRBJ1-4	.	CASSLRRVEEKLFF